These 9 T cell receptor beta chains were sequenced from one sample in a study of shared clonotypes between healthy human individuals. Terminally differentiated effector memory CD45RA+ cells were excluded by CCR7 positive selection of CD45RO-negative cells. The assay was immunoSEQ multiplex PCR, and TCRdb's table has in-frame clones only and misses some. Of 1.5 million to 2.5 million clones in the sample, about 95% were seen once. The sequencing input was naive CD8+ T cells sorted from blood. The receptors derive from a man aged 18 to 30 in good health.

Here the CDR3 reads CASSPPGQILYGYTF. Written as DNA, the CDR3 is TGCGCCAGCAGCCCTCCAGGACAGATTCTCTATGGCTACACCTTC. V and J are TRBV5-1 and TRBJ1-2; a weak D match, TRBD1 (6 bases). This CDR3 is built from 15 residues. Germline V gene sequence: CDR1 SGHRS, CDR2 YFSETQ. V gave up 4 bases and J gave up 4 bases, with 17 bases separating them.

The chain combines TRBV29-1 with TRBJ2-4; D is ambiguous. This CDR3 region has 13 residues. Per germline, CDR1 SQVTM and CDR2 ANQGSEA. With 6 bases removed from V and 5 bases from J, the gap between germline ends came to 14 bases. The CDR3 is CSVEPVLENIQYF. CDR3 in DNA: TGCAGCGTAGAGCCGGTACTCGAAAACATTCAGTACTTC.

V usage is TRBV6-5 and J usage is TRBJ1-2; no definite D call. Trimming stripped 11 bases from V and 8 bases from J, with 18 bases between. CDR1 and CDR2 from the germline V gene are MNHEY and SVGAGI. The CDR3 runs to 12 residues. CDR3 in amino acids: CAPERGLKGYTF. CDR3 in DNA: TGTGCCCCGGAGCGCGGTTTAAAGGGCTACACCTTC.

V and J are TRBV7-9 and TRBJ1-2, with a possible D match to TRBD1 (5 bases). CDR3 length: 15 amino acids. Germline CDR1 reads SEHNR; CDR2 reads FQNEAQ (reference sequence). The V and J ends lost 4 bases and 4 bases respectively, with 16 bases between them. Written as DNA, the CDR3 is TGTGCCAGCAGCTCAGGGCCCGGCGGGGGCTATGGCTACACCTTC. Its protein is CASSSGPGGGYGYTF. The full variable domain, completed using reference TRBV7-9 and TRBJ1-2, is DTGVSQNPRHKITKRGQNVTFRCDPISEHNRLYWYRQTLGQGPEFLTYFQNEAQLEKSRLLSDRFSAERPKGSFSTLEIQRTEQGDSAMYLCASSSGPGGGYGYTFGSGTRLTVV.

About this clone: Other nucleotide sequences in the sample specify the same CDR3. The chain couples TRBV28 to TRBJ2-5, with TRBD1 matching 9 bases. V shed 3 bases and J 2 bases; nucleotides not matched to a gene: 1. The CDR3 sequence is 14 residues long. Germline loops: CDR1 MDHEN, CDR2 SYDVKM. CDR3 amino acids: CASSLTGGQETQYF. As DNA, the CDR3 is TGTGCCAGCAGTTTGACAGGGGGGCAAGAGACCCAGTACTTC.

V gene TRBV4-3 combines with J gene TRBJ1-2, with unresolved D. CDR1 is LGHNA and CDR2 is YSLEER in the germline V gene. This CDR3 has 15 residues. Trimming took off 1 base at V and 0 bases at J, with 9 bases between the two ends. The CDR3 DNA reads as TGCGCCAGCAGCCAAGTAAGGGAAACTAACTATGGCTACACCTTC. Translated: CASSQVRETNYGYTF.

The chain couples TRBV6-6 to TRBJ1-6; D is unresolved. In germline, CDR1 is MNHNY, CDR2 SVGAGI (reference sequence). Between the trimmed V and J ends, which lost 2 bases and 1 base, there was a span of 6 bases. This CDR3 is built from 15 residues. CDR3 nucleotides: TGTGCCAGCAGTTACGGGGAGTCCTATAATTCACCCCTCCACTTT. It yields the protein CASSYGESYNSPLHF.

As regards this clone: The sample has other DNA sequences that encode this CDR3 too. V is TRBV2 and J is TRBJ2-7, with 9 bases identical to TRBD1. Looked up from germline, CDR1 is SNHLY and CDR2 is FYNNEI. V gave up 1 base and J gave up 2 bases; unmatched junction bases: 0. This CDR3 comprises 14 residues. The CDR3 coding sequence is TGTGCCAGCAGTGAAGGACAGGGGGCCTACGAGCAGTACTTC. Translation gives CASSEGQGAYEQYF.

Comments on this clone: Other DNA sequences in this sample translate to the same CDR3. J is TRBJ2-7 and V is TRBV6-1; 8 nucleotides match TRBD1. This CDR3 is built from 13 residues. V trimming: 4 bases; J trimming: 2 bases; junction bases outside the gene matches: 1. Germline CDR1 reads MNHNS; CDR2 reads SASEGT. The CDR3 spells CASSVRGPYEQYF. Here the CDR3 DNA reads TGTGCCAGCAGTGTCAGGGGGCCCTACGAGCAGTACTTC.